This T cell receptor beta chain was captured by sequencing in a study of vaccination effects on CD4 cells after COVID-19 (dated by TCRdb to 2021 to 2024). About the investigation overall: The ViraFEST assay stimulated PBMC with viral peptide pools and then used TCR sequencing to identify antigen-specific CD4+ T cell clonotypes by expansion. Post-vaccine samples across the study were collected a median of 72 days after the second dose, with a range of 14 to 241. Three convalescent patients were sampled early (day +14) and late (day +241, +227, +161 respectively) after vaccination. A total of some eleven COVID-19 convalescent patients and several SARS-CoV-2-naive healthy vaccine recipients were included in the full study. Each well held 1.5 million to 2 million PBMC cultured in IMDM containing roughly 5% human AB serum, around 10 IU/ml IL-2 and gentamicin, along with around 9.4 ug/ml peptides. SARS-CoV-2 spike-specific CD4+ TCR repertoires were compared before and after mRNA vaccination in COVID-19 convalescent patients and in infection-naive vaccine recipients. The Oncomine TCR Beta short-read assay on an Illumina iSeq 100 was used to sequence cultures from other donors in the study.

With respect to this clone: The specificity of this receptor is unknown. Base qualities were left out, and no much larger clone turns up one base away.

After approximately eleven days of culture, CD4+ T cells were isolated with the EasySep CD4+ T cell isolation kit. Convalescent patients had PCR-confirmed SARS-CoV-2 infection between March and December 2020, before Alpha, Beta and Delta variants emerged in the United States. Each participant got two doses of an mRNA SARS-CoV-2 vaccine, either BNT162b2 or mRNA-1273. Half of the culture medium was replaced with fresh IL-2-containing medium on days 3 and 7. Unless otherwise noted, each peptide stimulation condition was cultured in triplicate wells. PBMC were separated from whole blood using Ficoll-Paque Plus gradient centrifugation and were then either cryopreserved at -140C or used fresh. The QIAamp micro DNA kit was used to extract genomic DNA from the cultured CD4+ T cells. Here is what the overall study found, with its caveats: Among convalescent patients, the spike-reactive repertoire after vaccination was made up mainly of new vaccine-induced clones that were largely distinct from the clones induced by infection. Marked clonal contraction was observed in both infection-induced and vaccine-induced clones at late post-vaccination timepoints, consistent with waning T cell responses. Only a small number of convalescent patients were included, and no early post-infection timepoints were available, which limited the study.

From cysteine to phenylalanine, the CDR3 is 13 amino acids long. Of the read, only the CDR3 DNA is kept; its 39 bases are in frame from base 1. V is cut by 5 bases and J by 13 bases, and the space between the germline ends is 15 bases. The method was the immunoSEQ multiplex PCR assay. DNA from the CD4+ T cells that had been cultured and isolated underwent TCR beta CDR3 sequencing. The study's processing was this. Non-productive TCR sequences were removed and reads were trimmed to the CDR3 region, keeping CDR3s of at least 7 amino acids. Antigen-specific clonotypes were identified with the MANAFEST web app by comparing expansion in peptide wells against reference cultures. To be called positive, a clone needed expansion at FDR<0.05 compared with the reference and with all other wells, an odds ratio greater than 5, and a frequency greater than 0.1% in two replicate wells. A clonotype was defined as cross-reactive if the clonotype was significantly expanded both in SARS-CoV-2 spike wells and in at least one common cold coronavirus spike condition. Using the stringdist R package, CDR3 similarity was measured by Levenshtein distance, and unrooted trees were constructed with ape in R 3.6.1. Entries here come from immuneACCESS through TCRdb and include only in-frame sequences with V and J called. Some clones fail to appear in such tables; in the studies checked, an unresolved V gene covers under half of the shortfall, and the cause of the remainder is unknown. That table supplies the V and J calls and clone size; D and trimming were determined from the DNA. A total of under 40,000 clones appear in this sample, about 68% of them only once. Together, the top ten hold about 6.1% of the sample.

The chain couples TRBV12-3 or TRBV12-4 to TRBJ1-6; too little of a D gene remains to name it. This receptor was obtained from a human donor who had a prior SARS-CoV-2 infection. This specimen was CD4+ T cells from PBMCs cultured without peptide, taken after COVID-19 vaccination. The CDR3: CASSPDRVRPLHF. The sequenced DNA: TGTGCCAGCAGTCCCGATCGAGTACGGCCCCTCCACTTT.